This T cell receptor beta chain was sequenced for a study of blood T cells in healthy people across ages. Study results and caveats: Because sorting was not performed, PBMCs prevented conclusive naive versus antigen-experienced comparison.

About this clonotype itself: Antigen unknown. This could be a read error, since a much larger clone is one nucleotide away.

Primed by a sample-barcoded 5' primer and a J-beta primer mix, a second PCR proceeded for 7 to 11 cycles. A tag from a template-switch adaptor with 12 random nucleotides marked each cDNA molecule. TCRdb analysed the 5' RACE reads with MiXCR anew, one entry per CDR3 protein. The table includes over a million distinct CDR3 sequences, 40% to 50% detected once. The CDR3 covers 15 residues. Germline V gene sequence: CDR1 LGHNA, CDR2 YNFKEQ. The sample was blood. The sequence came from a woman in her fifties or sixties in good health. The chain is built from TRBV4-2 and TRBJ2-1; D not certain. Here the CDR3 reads CASNQETLSLDEQFF. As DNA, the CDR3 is TGTGCCAGCAACCAAGAAACATTATCCCTAGATGAGCAGTTCTTC.